Shown below are 20 T cell receptor beta chains from a single sample sequenced in a study of monozygotic twins with cystic fibrosis (dated by TCRdb to the early 2020s). The library was obtained by the immunoSEQ multiplex PCR assay. Sourced from immuneACCESS, this table was stored by TCRdb with only in-frame sequences that have V and J called. A share of the clones is absent; for the studies checked, an unresolved V gene accounts for under half, and the remainder has no known explanation. For this sample the table gives fewer than 15,000 clones, of which approximately 98% were detected only once. The top ten hold around 0.41% of the sample. The sample was blood. Receptors were obtained from a girl aged 2-10 years with cystic fibrosis.

This clone has just one count. The chain joins TRBV13 to TRBJ2-3; D is unclear. The CDR3 extends over 11 amino acids. Germline assignment: CDR1 PRHDT and CDR2 FYEKMQ (reference sequence). The V gene lost 5 bases and the J gene lost 6 bases, with 6 bases spanning the gap. The CDR3 loop reads CASSLEDTQYF. For the CDR3, the DNA is TGTGCCAGCAGCCTCGAGGATACGCAGTATTTT. The variable domain in full, with the rest retrieved from reference TRBV13 and TRBJ2-3, is AAGVIQSPRHLIKEKRETATLKCYPIPRHDTVYWYQQGPGQDPQFLISFYEKMQSDKGSIPDRFSAQQFSDYHSELNMSSLELGDSALYFCASSLEDTQYFGPGTRLTVL.

This clone appeared once. The chain is built from TRBV5-1 and TRBJ2-5; 9 nucleotides align to TRBD2. Looked up from germline, CDR1 is SGHRS and CDR2 is YFSETQ. Trimming cost V 6 bases and J 2 bases; bases outside gene matches: 11. This CDR3 comprises 16 residues. The CDR3: CASTNFGLAGQETQYF. Here the CDR3 DNA reads TGCGCCAGCACCAATTTCGGGCTAGCGGGGCAAGAGACCCAGTACTTC.

The sample holds one count of this clone. The V call is TRBV6-5, the J call TRBJ1-1, with 9 bases identical to TRBD1. The J segment lost 3 bases and the V segment lost 2 bases, leaving 4 bases of the junction unmatched. From germline, CDR1 is MNHEY and CDR2 SVGAGI. The CDR3 runs 15 residues. The CDR3 DNA reads TGTGCCAGCAGTTACCAACAGGGGGCGGACACTGAAGCTTTCTTT. The encoded protein is CASSYQQGADTEAFF.

The count of this clone is one. The rearrangement uses TRBV9 and TRBJ2-1, with TRBD2 matching 9 bases. The V gene end was trimmed by 2 bases and the J gene end by 2 bases; junction bases not matched to a gene: 5. Per the germline V gene, CDR1 is SGDLS and CDR2 is YYNGEE. The CDR3 spans 16 residues. This chain's CDR3 is CASSVSLAGTYNEQFF. The DNA for the CDR3 is TGTGCCAGCAGCGTTAGTCTAGCGGGGACCTACAATGAGCAGTTCTTC.

The rearrangement links TRBV15 to TRBJ1-5; D is perhaps TRBD1 (6 bases). V lost 1 base to trimming and J lost 1 base, with 11 bases between them. This CDR3 has 16 amino acids. Germline-derived CDR1 and CDR2 are LNHNV and YYDKDF (reference sequence). The CDR3 reads CATSRGWQGSNQPQHF. The CDR3 DNA is TGTGCCACCAGCAGAGGTTGGCAGGGGAGCAATCAGCCCCAGCATTTT.

The genes are TRBV5-1 and TRBJ2-1; D ambiguous. The CDR3 has 15 residues. Trimming shortened V by 0 bases and J by 8 bases, and 15 bases separated the two germline ends. Germline values: CDR1 SGHRS, CDR2 YFSETQ. DNA of the CDR3: TGCGCCAGCAGCTTGGTTGGAGCTACGGTGGATGAGCAGTTCTTC. It codes for CASSLVGATVDEQFF.

V gene TRBV7-9 combines with J gene TRBJ2-7; D possibly corresponds to TRBD1 (6 bases). Looked up from germline, CDR1 is SEHNR and CDR2 is FQNEAQ (reference sequence). The V and J ends lost 1 base and 3 bases respectively, with 16 bases between them. This CDR3 is built from 16 residues. The CDR3 loop reads CASSLGGLGDRYEQYF. The CDR3 region has the DNA TGTGCCAGCAGCTTAGGGGGGCTAGGAGATCGCTACGAGCAGTACTTC.

The chain couples TRBV5-1 to TRBJ2-3; D remains ambiguous. The CDR3 is made up of 12 amino acids. V lost 4 bases and J lost 6, with 9 bases in between. CDR1 is SGHRS, CDR2 YFSETQ, per germline. The CDR3, as DNA: TGCGCCAGCAGCCTACCGACGGATACGCAGTATTTT. This sequence encodes CASSLPTDTQYF.

V is TRBV19 and J is TRBJ2-1; 10 bases map to TRBD1. The CDR3 has 14 amino acids. With 6 bases clipped from V and 1 base from J, the junction kept 0 bases outside the gene matches. Germline V gene lookup returns CDR1 LNHDA and CDR2 SQIVND (reference sequence). In DNA form, the CDR3 reads TGTGCCAGTAGGGGACAGGGGTCCTACAATGAGCAGTTCTTC. Translating gives CASRGQGSYNEQFF.

The CDR3 sequence: CASSLRASGYSYEQYF. The CDR3 bases are TGTGCCAGCAGCTTACGGGCTAGCGGGTACTCCTACGAGCAGTACTTC. The V call is TRBV7-2, the J call TRBJ2-7; 8 bases agree with TRBD2. The germline V gene has CDR1 SGHTA and CDR2 FQGNSA. J gave up 0 bases and V 2 bases, and 6 bases lay outside the gene matches. The CDR3 sequence is 16 residues long.

J is TRBJ2-7 and V is TRBV28; a weak D match, TRBD2 (6 bases). Germline V gene lookup returns CDR1 MDHEN and CDR2 SYDVKM. V lost 7 bases to trimming and J lost 2 bases, with 18 bases between them. The CDR3 consists of 15 residues. CDR3 bases: TGTGCCAGCAACCCCCTCGTGGGAGGTACCTACGAGCAGTACTTC. Protein: CASNPLVGGTYEQYF.

The chain couples TRBV5-1 to TRBJ2-1, with 7 nucleotides matching TRBD1. The CDR3 runs to 15 residues. The junction had 6 bases not matched to a gene; V was cut back by 1 base and J by 5 bases. CDR1 and CDR2 from the germline V gene are SGHRS and YFSETQ. CDR3 nucleotide sequence: TGCGCCAGCAGCTTGCAGGGGGTTCCCGACAATGAGCAGTTCTTC. It is translated as CASSLQGVPDNEQFF.

The chain has TRBV5-1 and TRBJ2-3, with 10 bases identical to TRBD1. V was pared by 3 bases and J by 3 bases, with 4 bases of the junction left unmatched. Germline CDR1 is SGHRS and CDR2 is YFSETQ. CDR3 size: 15 residues. CDR3 sequence: CASSYRQGATDTQYF. The CDR3 nucleotides read TGCGCCAGCAGCTACCGACAGGGGGCTACAGATACGCAGTATTTT.

The V and J genes are TRBV15 and TRBJ2-7; tentative D call: TRBD1 (7 bases). This CDR3 contains 15 residues. Germline loops: CDR1 LNHNV, CDR2 YYDKDF (reference sequence). The V and J ends lost 5 bases and 2 bases respectively, with 16 bases between them. The CDR3 nucleotides read TGTGCCACCAGCCGGGGGACAGCTCAGACCTACGAGCAGTACTTC. This codes for CATSRGTAQTYEQYF.

The chain employs TRBV6-4 and TRBJ1-2; no firm D call. The V end lost 0 bases, the J end lost 5 bases, and 7 bases lay between the germline ends. The CDR3 has 13 residues. Germline values: CDR1 MRHNA, CDR2 SNTAGT. The CDR3 loop reads CASSDSKGYGYTF. The CDR3 region has the DNA TGTGCCAGCAGTGACTCGAAAGGGTATGGCTACACCTTC.

The genes are TRBV9 and TRBJ1-3; D remains unclear. The CDR3 has 12 residues. Germline V gives CDR1 SGDLS, CDR2 YYNGEE. V lost 0 bases and J lost 4, with 2 bases in between. The CDR3 DNA sequence: TGTGCCAGCAGCGTAGGCGGAAACACCATATATTTT. It encodes CASSVGGNTIYF.

The chain carries TRBV7-8 and TRBJ1-5; D gene unclear. V was clipped by 3 bases and J by 7 bases, with 13 bases between them. Germline assignment: CDR1 SGHVS and CDR2 FQNEAQ. The CDR3 runs 14 residues. DNA for the CDR3: TGTGCCAGCAGCTTTGGCCGGACCAGGCAGCCCCAGCATTTT. Its translation: CASSFGRTRQPQHF.

This clone was seen just once. The gene calls are TRBV15 and TRBJ1-2; D unclear. Germline V gene lookup returns CDR1 LNHNV and CDR2 YYDKDF (reference sequence). Trimming pared 0 bases from V and 8 bases from J, leaving 16 bases between. The CDR3 has 15 residues. The CDR3 DNA sequence: TGTGCCACCAGCAGAGATCATTCGGCCGGCGAAGGCTACACCTTC. This encodes CATSRDHSAGEGYTF.

V gene TRBV27 combines with J gene TRBJ2-7, with 9 bases fitting TRBD2. Germline CDR1 reads MNHEY; CDR2 reads SMNVEV (reference sequence). V dropped 3 bases and J dropped 0; count of bases not matched to a gene: 12. The CDR3 runs 18 residues. As DNA, the CDR3 is TGTGCCAGCAGTTTCACCGGGACTAGCCCAAAAGGCTCCTACGAGCAGTACTTC. Its protein is CASSFTGTSPKGSYEQYF.

This chain links TRBV5-1 with TRBJ1-5; no definite D call. Germline lookup yields CDR1 SGHRS and CDR2 YFSETQ. The length of the CDR3 is 15 residues. V lost 0 bases to trimming and J lost 0 bases, with 7 bases between them. The CDR3 region has the DNA TGCGCCAGCAGCTTGGAGGCGGATAGCAATCAGCCCCAGCATTTT. This gives the protein CASSLEADSNQPQHF.